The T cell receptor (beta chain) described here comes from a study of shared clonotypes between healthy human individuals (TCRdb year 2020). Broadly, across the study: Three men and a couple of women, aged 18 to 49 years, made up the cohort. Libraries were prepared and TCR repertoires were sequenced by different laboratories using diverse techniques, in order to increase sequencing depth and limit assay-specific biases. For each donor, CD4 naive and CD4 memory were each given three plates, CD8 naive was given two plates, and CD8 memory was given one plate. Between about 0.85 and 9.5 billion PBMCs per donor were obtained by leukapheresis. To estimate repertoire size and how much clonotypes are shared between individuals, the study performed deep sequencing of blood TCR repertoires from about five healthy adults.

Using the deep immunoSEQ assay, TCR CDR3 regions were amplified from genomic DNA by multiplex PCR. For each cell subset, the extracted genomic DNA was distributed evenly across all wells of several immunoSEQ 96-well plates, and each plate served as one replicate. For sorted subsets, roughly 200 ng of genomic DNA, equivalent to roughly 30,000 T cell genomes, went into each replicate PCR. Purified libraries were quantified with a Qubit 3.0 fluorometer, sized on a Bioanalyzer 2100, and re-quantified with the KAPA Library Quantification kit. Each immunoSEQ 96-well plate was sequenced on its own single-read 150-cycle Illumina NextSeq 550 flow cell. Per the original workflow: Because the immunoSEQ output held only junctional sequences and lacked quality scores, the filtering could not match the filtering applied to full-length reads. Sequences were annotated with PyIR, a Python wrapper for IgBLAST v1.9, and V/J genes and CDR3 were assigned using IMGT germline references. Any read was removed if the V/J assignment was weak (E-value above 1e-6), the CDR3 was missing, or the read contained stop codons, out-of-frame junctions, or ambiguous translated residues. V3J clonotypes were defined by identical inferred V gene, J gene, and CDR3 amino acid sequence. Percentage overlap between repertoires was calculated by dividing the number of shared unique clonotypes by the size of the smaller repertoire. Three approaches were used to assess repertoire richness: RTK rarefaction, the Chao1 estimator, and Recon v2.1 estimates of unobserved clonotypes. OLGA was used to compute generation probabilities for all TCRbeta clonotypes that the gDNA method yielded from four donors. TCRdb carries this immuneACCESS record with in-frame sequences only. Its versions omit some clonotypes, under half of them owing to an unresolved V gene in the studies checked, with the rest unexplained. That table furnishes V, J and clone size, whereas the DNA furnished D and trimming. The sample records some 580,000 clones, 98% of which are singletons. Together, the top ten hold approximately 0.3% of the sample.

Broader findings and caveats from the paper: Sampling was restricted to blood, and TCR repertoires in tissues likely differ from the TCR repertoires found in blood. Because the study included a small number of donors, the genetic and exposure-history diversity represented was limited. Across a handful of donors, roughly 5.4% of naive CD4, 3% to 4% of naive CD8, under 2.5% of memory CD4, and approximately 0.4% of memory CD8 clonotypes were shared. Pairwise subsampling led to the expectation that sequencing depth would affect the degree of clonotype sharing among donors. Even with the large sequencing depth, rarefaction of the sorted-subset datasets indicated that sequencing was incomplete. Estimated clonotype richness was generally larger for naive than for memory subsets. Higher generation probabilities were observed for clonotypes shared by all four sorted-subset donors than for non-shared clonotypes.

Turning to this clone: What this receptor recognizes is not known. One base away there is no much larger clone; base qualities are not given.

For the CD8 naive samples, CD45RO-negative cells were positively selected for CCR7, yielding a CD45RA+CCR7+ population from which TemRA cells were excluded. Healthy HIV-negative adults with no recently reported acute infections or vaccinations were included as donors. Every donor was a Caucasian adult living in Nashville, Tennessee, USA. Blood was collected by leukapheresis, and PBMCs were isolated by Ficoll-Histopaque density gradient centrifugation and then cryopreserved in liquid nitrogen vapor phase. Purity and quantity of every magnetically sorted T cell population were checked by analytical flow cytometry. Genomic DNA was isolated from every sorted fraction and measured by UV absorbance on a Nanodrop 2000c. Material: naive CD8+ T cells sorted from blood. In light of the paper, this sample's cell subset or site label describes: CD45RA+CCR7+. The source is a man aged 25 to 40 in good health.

The bases read TGTGCCAGCAGTCGCGGGAGGGCCCTAGAGACCCAGTACTTC. It translates to CASSRGRALETQYF. This receptor chain uses TRBV28 and TRBJ2-5, with 9 central nucleotides matching TRBD2. CDR3 length: 14 amino acids, cysteine to phenylalanine. CDR3 DNA only is kept here, 42 bases in frame from base 1. V trim: 5 bases; J trim: 4 bases; unmatched bases: 5. The germline V gene specifies MDHEN as CDR1 and SYDVKM as CDR2.